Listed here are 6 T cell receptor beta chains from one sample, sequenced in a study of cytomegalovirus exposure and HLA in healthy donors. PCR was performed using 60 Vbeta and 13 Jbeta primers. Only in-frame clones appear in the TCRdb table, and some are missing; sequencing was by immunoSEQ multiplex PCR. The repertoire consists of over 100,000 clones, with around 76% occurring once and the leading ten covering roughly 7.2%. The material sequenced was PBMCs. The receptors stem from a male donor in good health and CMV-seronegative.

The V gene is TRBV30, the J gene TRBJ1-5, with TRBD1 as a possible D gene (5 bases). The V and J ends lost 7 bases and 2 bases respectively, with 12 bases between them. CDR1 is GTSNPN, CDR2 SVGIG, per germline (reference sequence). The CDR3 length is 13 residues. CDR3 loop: CAFKGAGNQPQHF. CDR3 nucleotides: TGTGCCTTTAAAGGGGCTGGCAATCAGCCCCAGCATTTT.

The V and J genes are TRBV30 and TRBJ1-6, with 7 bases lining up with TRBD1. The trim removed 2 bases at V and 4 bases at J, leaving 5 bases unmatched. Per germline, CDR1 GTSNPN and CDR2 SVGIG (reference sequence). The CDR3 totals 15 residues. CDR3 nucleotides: TGTGCCTGGAGTCGAGGACAGGTGTATAATTCACCCCTCCACTTT. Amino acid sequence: CAWSRGQVYNSPLHF.

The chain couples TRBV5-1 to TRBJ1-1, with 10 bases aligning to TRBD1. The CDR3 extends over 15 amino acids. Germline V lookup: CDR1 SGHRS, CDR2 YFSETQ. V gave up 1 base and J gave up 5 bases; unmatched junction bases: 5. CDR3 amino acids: CASSLRTGGFTEAFF. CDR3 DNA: TGCGCCAGCAGCTTGAGGACAGGGGGATTTACTGAAGCTTTCTTT.

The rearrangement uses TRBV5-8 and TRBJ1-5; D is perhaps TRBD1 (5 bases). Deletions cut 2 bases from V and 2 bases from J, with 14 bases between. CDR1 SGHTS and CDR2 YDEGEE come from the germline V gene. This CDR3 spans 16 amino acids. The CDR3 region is CASSFSGNSGNQPQHF. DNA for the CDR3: TGTGCCAGCAGCTTCTCAGGGAATTCGGGCAATCAGCCCCAGCATTTT.

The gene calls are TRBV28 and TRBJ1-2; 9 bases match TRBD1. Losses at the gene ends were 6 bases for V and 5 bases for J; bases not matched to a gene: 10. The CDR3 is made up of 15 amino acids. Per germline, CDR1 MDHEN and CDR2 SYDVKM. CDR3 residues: CASRHGTGSNYGYTF. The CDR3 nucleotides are TGTGCCAGCAGACATGGGACAGGGAGTAATTATGGCTACACCTTC.

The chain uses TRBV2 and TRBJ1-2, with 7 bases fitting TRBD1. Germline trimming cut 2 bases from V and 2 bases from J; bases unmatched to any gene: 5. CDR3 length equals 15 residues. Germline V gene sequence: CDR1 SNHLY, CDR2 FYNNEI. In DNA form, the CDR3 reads TGTGCCAGCAGTGAACGGGACAGTTCGAACTATGGCTACACCTTC. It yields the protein CASSERDSSNYGYTF.